Described below is a single TCR beta chain sequence and its context. Its antigen is unidentified. The sample comes from a study of T cells in Graves' hyperthyroidism and ophthalmopathy. General study points: By a 13 V-J model, ophthalmopathy was set apart from stable hyperthyroidism.

The CDR3 is 16 amino acids. V was clipped by 8 bases and J by 6 bases; unmatched bases: 14. Germline V gene data show CDR1 as LNHDA and CDR2 as SQIVND (reference sequence). Researchers took RNA transcripts and amplified the TCR beta CDR3 regions from them. The HTBI primer set served for first-round RT-PCR of the TCR CDR3. TCRdb reprocessed the multiplex PCR reads via MiXCR and lists one record per CDR3 protein. This sample has hundreds of thousands of distinct CDR3 sequences; over 15% occur once, and the top ten carry approximately 16%. Clinical symptoms, serum thyroxine and TRAb, thyroid ultrasound and orbital computed tomography were used for the diagnoses.

Material: blood. This sequence joins TRBV19 and TRBJ2-3; 10 positions agree with TRBD1. This TCR came from a woman between 45 and 60 years old with Graves' hyperthyroidism that later progressed to Graves' ophthalmopathy. The CDR3 reads CASSTAGQGLRDTQYF. The CDR3 DNA reads as TGTGCCAGTTCGACCGCGGGACAGGGGCTCAGGGATACGCAGTATTTT. Complete variable domain (other parts from reference TRBV19 and TRBJ2-3): DGGITQSPKYLFRKEGQNVTLSCEQNLNHDAMYWYRQDPGQGLRLIYYSQIVNDFQKGDIAEGYSVSREKKESFPLTVTSAQKNPTAFYLCASSTAGQGLRDTQYFGPGTRLTVL.